The next 5 T cell receptor beta chains were all read from a single sample in a study of blood T cell repertoires in COVID-19. Assay: immunoSEQ multiplex PCR; the TCRdb copy retains only in-frame clones and omits some. Of some 240,000 clones listed, almost 85% are singletons. Input material: peripheral blood. Receptor source: a woman in her 70s with COVID-19, enrolled during active disease.

This chain joins TRBV27 and TRBJ2-5; 12 nucleotides agree with TRBD2. Germline V gives CDR1 MNHEY, CDR2 SMNVEV (reference sequence). V shed 6 bases, J shed 5 bases, and the junction held 7 bases outside the gene matches. This CDR3 is 15 amino acids long. The DNA of the CDR3 is TGTGCCAGCAGACGACTAGCGGGAGAGGTGGAGACCCAGTACTTC. Amino acid sequence: CASRRLAGEVETQYF.

This chain connects TRBV3-1 (or the pseudogene TRBV3-2) to TRBJ2-3; 14 nucleotides match TRBD2. Germline values: CDR1 LGHDT, CDR2 YNNKEL (reference sequence). This CDR3 spans 15 amino acids. J lost 7 bases, V lost 4 bases, and 4 bases had no gene match. The CDR3 sequence is CASSPRLAGGYTQYF. As DNA, the CDR3 is TGTGCCAGCAGCCCCCGACTAGCGGGGGGGTATACGCAGTATTTT.

The CDR3 nucleotides are TGTGCCAGCAGTCCGCCGGGGAGTAGTGGCTATGGCTACACCTTC. Translating gives CASSPPGSSGYGYTF. The chain employs TRBV27 and TRBJ1-2; D is unclear. The CDR3 consists of 15 residues. The V end lost 5 bases, the J end lost 4 bases, and 17 bases lay between the germline ends. Germline V gene sequence: CDR1 MNHEY, CDR2 SMNVEV (reference sequence).

In its sample, this clone was seen a few times. The genes are TRBV5-1 and TRBJ2-1; 12 bases match TRBD2. Germline values: CDR1 SGHRS, CDR2 YFSETQ. This CDR3 contains 15 residues. Unmatched junction bases numbered 8, after V lost 4 bases and J lost 9 bases. In DNA, the CDR3 is TGCGCCAGCAGCCCGCGACTAGCGGGAGTCTCTGAGCAGTTCTTC. This gives the protein CASSPRLAGVSEQFF.

The CDR3 sequence is CASSLTQSPVQPQHF. DNA of the CDR3: TGTGCCAGCAGCTTAACCCAAAGCCCGGTGCAGCCCCAGCATTTT. The V gene is TRBV7-2, the J gene TRBJ1-5; D remains ambiguous. The CDR3 extends over 15 amino acids. Germline CDR1 SGHTA, CDR2 FQGNSA. Trimming removed 2 bases from V and 7 bases from J, with 15 bases in between. Full variable domain (rest looked up from reference TRBV7-2 and TRBJ1-5): GAGVSQSPSNKVTEKGKDVELRCDPISGHTALYWYRQSLGQGLEFLIYFQGNSAPDKSGLPSDRFSAERTGGSVSTLTIQRTQQEDSAVYLCASSLTQSPVQPQHFGDGTRLSIL.